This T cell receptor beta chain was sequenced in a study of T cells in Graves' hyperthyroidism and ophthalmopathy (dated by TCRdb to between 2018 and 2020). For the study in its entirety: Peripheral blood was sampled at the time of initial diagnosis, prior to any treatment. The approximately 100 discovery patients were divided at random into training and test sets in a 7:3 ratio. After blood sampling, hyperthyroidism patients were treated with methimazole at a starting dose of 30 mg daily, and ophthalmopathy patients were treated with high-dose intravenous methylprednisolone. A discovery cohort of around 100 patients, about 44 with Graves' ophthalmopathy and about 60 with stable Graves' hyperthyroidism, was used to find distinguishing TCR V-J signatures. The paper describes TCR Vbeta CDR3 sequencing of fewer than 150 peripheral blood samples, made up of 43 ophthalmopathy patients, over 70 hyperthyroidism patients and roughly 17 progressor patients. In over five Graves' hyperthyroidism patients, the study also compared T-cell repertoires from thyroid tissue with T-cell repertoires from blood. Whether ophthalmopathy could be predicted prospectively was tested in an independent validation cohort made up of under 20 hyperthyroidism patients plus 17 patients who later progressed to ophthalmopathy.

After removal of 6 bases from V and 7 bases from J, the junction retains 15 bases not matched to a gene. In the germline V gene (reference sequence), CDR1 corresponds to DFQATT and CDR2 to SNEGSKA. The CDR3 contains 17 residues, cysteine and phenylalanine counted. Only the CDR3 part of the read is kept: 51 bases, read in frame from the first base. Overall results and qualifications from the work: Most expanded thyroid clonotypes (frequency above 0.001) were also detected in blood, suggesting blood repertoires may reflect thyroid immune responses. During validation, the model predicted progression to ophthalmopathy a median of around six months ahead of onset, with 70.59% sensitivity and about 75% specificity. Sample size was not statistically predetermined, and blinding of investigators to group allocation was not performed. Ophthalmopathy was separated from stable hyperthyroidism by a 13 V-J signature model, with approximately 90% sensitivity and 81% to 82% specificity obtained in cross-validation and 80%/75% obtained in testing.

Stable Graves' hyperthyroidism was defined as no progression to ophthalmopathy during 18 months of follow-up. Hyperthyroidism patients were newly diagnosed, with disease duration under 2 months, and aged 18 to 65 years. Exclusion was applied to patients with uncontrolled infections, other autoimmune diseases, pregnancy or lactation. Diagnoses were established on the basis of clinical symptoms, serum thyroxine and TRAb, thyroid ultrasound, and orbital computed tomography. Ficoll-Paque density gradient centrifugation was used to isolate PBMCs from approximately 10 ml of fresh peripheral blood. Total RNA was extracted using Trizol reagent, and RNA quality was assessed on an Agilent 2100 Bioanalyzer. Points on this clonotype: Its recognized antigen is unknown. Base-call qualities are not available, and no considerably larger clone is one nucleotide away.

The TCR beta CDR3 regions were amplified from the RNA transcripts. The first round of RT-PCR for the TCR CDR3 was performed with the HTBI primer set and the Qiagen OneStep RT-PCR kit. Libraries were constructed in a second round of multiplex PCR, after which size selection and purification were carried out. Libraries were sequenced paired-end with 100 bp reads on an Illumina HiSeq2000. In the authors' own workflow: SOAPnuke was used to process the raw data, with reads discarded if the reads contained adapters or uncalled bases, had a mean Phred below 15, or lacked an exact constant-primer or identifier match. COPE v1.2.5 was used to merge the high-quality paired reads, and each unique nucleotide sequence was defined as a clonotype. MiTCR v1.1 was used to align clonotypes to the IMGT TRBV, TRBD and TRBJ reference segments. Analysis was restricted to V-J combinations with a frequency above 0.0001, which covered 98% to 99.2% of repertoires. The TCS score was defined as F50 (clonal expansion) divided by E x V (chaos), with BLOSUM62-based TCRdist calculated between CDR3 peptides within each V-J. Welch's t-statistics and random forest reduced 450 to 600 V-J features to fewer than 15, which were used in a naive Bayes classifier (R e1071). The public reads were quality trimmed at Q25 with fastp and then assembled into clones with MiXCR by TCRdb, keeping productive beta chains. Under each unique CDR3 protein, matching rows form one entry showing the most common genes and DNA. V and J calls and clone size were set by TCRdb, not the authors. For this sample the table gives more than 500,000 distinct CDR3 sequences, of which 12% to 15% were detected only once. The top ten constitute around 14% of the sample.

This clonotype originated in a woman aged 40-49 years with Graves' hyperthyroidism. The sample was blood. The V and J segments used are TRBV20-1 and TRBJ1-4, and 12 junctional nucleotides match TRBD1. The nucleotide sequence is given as TGCAGTGCGACCCCTGGGACAGGGGGCTCCGGGGGTGAAAAACTGTTTTTT. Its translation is CSATPGTGGSGGEKLFF.